This T cell receptor beta chain stems from a study of blood T cell repertoires in COVID-19. In the original analysis: Estimation of nucleated cell counts was performed using reference gene primer amplification. Sequenced by immunoSEQ multiplex PCR; TCRdb stores in-frame clones only, minus some. That table supplies the V and J calls and clone size; D and trimming were determined from the DNA. The table records some 140,000 clones, 65% to 80% of them present only once. The TCR sequence derives from an elderly man with acute or convalescent COVID-19. The specimen was peripheral blood.

In DNA, the CDR3 is TGTGCCAGCAGCTTGAAGGGGGAGGATACGCAGTATTTT. Protein product: CASSLKGEDTQYF. The rearrangement uses TRBV5-4 and TRBJ2-3; tentative D call: TRBD1 (6 bases). Germline lookup yields CDR1 SGHNT and CDR2 YYREEE (reference sequence). The CDR3 runs to 13 residues. V was shortened by 1 base and J by 6 bases, with 9 bases between the two germline ends. Complete variable domain (other parts from reference TRBV5-4 and TRBJ2-3): ETGVTQSPTHLIKTRGQQVTLRCSSQSGHNTVSWYQQALGQGPQFIFQYYREEENGRGNFPPRFSGLQFPNYSSELNVNALELDDSALYLCASSLKGEDTQYFGPGTRLTVL.